The 23 T cell receptor beta chains in this list originate from one sample, sequenced in a study of blood T cell repertoires in COVID-19 (dated by TCRdb to about 2020). Library preparation employed the immunoSEQ multiplex PCR assay. The table comes from immuneACCESS by way of TCRdb, which keeps in-frame sequences with V and J called. Part of the clones is missing from these tables; in studies checked, under half for an unresolved V gene and the rest for unknown reasons. This sample comprises approximately 58,000 clones, more than 80% of them detected only once. The top ten hold roughly 30% of the sample. Sample: peripheral blood. These receptors originate from a man aged 55 to 70 with COVID-19, enrolled during active disease.

V gene TRBV10-3 combines with J gene TRBJ1-2; 8 positions match TRBD1. The V gene end was trimmed by 2 bases and the J gene end by 8 bases; junction bases not matched to a gene: 7. This CDR3 region has 14 residues. CDR1 and CDR2 from the germline V gene are ENHRY and SYGVKD. The CDR3 reads CAISEGWTGNGYTF. The CDR3 DNA is TGTGCCATCAGTGAGGGCTGGACAGGGAACGGCTACACCTTC.

V gene TRBV6-2 or TRBV6-3 combines with J gene TRBJ2-6; D perhaps matches TRBD1 (6 bases). V was clipped by 4 bases and J by 0 bases, with 10 bases between them. Germline-derived CDR1 and CDR2 are MNHEY and SVGEGT. The CDR3 has 16 amino acids. CDR3 in amino acids: CASSSLRGSGANVLTF. In DNA form, the CDR3 reads TGTGCCAGCAGTTCCCTCAGGGGCTCTGGGGCCAACGTCCTGACTTTC.

The chain uses TRBV11-2 and TRBJ2-7; D not certain. Germline loops: CDR1 SGHAT, CDR2 FQNNGV. The CDR3 is 14 residues long. V was pared by 0 bases and J by 5 bases, with 11 bases between. CDR3 in amino acids: CASSLEALGHEQYF. CDR3 bases: TGTGCCAGCAGCTTAGAGGCCCTAGGTCACGAGCAGTACTTC.

This chain joins TRBV29-1 and TRBJ2-7, with TRBD2 matching over 8 bases. The CDR3 is made up of 15 amino acids. J gave up 1 base and V 6 bases, and 11 bases lay outside the gene matches. Germline values: CDR1 SQVTM, CDR2 ANQGSEA. This CDR3 reads CSVRGLGLGSYEQYF. CDR3 sequence (DNA): TGCAGCGTGCGGGGTTTGGGACTAGGGTCCTACGAGCAGTACTTC.

This rearrangement joins TRBV5-1 to TRBJ2-7, with D uncertain. In germline, CDR1 is SGHRS, CDR2 YFSETQ. The CDR3 is 14 amino acids. Trimming left V 4 bases short and J 0 bases short, with 11 bases between. In DNA, the CDR3 is TGCGCCAGCAGCCCCATGGGCATCTCCTACGAGCAGTACTTC. It translates to CASSPMGISYEQYF.

J is TRBJ1-5 and V is TRBV5-1, with TRBD1 matching over 11 bases. This CDR3 region has 15 residues. V shed 4 bases and J 7 bases; nucleotides not matched to a gene: 7. The germline CDR1 and CDR2 sequences are SGHRS and YFSETQ. DNA for the CDR3: TGCGCCAGCAGCCCGGGGACAGGGGGAAGGCAGCCCCAGCATTTT. The encoded protein is CASSPGTGGRQPQHF.

The V call is TRBV27, the J call TRBJ2-6; the D gene is possibly TRBD2 (7 bases). CDR3 size: 16 residues. Germline loops: CDR1 MNHEY, CDR2 SMNVEV (reference sequence). With 4 bases removed from V and 4 bases from J, the gap between germline ends came to 14 bases. CDR3 nucleotide sequence: TGTGCCAGCAGTTACGGTGGGGGGGCCGGGGCCAACGTCCTGACTTTC. The encoded protein is CASSYGGGAGANVLTF. Full variable domain (remainder filled in from reference TRBV27 and TRBJ2-6): EAQVTQNPRYLITVTGKKLTVTCSQNMNHEYMSWYRQDPGLGLRQIYYSMNVEVTDKGDVPEGYKVSRKEKRNFPLILESPSPNQTSLYFCASSYGGGAGANVLTFGAGSRLTVL.

The CDR3 loop reads CASSSGDRTGYGQPQHF. CDR3 bases: TGTGCCAGCAGCTCCGGGGATAGGACAGGCTACGGTCAGCCCCAGCATTTT. The chain combines TRBV27 with TRBJ1-5; 7 bases map to TRBD1. The CDR3 is 17 residues long. Germline lookup yields CDR1 MNHEY and CDR2 SMNVEV (reference sequence). Trimming removed 6 bases from V and 6 bases from J; junction bases left unmatched: 17.

The CDR3 coding sequence is TGCAGCGCCGAACAGGGTATGAACACTGAAGCTTTCTTT. Translating gives CSAEQGMNTEAFF. This chain joins TRBV29-1 and TRBJ1-1; a weak D match, TRBD1 (6 bases). Per germline, CDR1 SQVTM and CDR2 ANQGSEA. The CDR3 has 13 amino acids. V lost 7 bases and J 0 bases, leaving 12 bases between the germline ends.

This clone was counted a single time. The chain links TRBV6-5 to TRBJ1-6; no reliable D call. Trimming cost V 7 bases and J 0 bases, with 10 bases left between them. This CDR3 comprises 15 residues. The V gene's germline CDR1 is MNHEY and CDR2 SVGAGI. The CDR3 DNA sequence: TGTGCCAGCACAGAAACCAGCTCCTATAATTCACCCCTCCACTTT. It codes for CASTETSSYNSPLHF.

V and J are TRBV11-3 and TRBJ2-2, with 10 bases lining up with TRBD2. Germline CDR1 and CDR2: SGHNT and YENEEA. This CDR3 is 16 amino acids long. J was trimmed by 6 bases and V by 3 bases; bases with no gene match: 7. CDR3 sequence (DNA): TGTGCCAGCAGCTTCCAGATGAGCGGGAGGGCCGGGGAGCTGTTTTTT. Residues: CASSFQMSGRAGELFF.

The J gene is TRBJ1-4, the V gene TRBV29-1, with 8 bases fitting TRBD1. CDR1 and CDR2 (germline): SQVTM, ANQGSEA. The CDR3 runs 17 residues. V was clipped by 6 bases and J by 1 base; unmatched bases: 13. CDR3 region: CSVTGEVWGETNEKLFF. CDR3 sequence (DNA): TGCAGCGTGACAGGGGAAGTGTGGGGGGAAACTAATGAAAAACTGTTTTTT.

The CDR3 loop is CASSQSGQINEKLFF. The CDR3 coding sequence is TGTGCCAGCAGCCAAAGCGGACAGATTAATGAAAAACTGTTTTTT. J is TRBJ1-4 and V is TRBV5-5; perhaps TRBD1 as D (6 bases). Trimming took off 4 bases at V and 4 bases at J, with 14 bases between the two ends. Per the germline V gene, CDR1 is SGHKS and CDR2 is YYEKEE (reference sequence). The CDR3 is 15 residues long.

The chain links TRBV6-5 to TRBJ1-1; TRBD1 is a possible D gene (6 bases). The length of the CDR3 is 13 residues. Looked up from germline, CDR1 is MNHEY and CDR2 is SVGAGI. The V end was cut by 6 bases, the J end by 1 base, with 9 bases between. The CDR3 here is CASSPTGNTEAFF. DNA for the CDR3: TGTGCCAGCAGCCCGACAGGGAACACTGAAGCTTTCTTT.

This clone came up a few times. This chain joins TRBV5-4 and TRBJ2-3; 10 positions agree with TRBD1. The CDR3 is made up of 20 amino acids. J was trimmed by 1 base and V by 1 base; bases with no gene match: 15. The germline CDR1 and CDR2 sequences are SGHNT and YYREEE (reference sequence). In DNA form, the CDR3 reads TGTGCCAGCAGCTTGTGGGACAGGGGTTTTCTAGCGCGACGCACAGATACGCAGTATTTT. Amino acids: CASSLWDRGFLARRTDTQYF.

The rearrangement links TRBV18 to TRBJ1-2, with 8 nucleotides matching TRBD1. With V trimmed by 3 bases and J by 1 base, 10 bases remained unmatched. Germline V gene sequence: CDR1 KGHSH, CDR2 LQKENI. The CDR3 covers 17 residues. The CDR3 protein is CASSPEDRAPGNYGYTF. CDR3 DNA: TGTGCCAGCTCACCCGAGGACAGGGCCCCCGGTAACTATGGCTACACCTTC.

The chain has TRBV29-1 and TRBJ1-1; no firm D call. The V end lost 1 base, the J end lost 1 base, and 7 bases lay between the germline ends. CDR1 and CDR2 from the germline V gene are SQVTM and ANQGSEA. The CDR3 has 13 residues. The CDR3 region is CSVEGGGNTEAFF. The CDR3 coding sequence is TGCAGCGTTGAAGGAGGTGGGAACACTGAAGCTTTCTTT.

The V and J genes are TRBV7-3 and TRBJ2-1, with 11 bases fitting TRBD2. The CDR3 is made up of 16 amino acids. From germline, CDR1 is SGHTA and CDR2 FQGTGA. J gave up 4 bases and V 5 bases, and 7 bases lay outside the gene matches. The CDR3 DNA follows: TGTGCCAGCAGCCCGAAACTAGCGGGAGAGTACAATGAGCAGTTCTTC. Its protein product is CASSPKLAGEYNEQFF.

The chain employs TRBV5-4 and TRBJ1-4, with TRBD1 as a possible D gene (5 bases). Germline CDR1 reads SGHNT; CDR2 reads YYREEE (reference sequence). The CDR3 length is 15 residues. V was trimmed by 3 bases and J by 6 bases, leaving 15 bases between them. In nucleotides, the CDR3 is TGTGCCAGCAGCTCCCAGGGCGACCCCTATGAAAAACTGTTTTTT. This codes for CASSSQGDPYEKLFF.

This clone was detected ten times or more. The V and J genes are TRBV4-1 and TRBJ1-2, with D possibly TRBD1 on 5 matching bases. This CDR3 has 16 residues. Trimming removed 3 bases at V and 0 bases at J, with 14 bases between. CDR1 and CDR2 from the germline V gene are MGHRA and YSYEKL. This CDR3 is CASSQPAGWANYGYTF. The CDR3 coding sequence is TGCGCCAGCAGCCAGCCGGCAGGGTGGGCTAACTATGGCTACACCTTC.

The gene calls are TRBV6-5 and TRBJ2-3; 8 bases agree with TRBD1. V dropped 3 bases and J dropped 3; count of bases not matched to a gene: 5. The germline CDR1 and CDR2 sequences are MNHEY and SVGAGI. The CDR3 is 15 residues long. The CDR3 sequence: CASSYAQGATDTQYF. The CDR3 DNA follows: TGTGCCAGCAGTTATGCCCAGGGGGCTACAGATACGCAGTATTTT.

The chain recombines TRBV18 with TRBJ2-3, with D perhaps matching TRBD1 (5 bases). The CDR3 loop spans 14 amino acids. Trimming shortened V by 6 bases and J by 1 base, and 11 bases separated the two germline ends. The V gene's germline CDR1 is KGHSH and CDR2 LQKENI. CDR3 bases: TGTGCCAGCTCGCAGACACAGGGCACAGATACGCAGTATTTT. It specifies CASSQTQGTDTQYF. The full variable domain, its missing parts supplied by reference TRBV18 and TRBJ2-3, is NAGVMQNPRHLVRRRGQEARLRCSPMKGHSHVYWYRQLPEEGLKFMVYLQKENIIDESGMPKERFSAEFPKEGPSILRIQQVVRGDSAAYFCASSQTQGTDTQYFGPGTRLTVL.

V and J are TRBV12-3 or TRBV12-4 and TRBJ2-7; no definite D call. Trimming left V 3 bases short and J 5 bases short, with 8 bases between. This CDR3 has 12 residues. The CDR3 protein is CASSFVRDEQYF. Written as DNA, the CDR3 is TGTGCCAGCAGTTTTGTGCGTGACGAGCAGTACTTC.